A selection of T cell receptor beta chains follows, all from one sample in a study of beta chain features in type 1 diabetes. The assay was immunoSEQ multiplex PCR, and TCRdb's table has in-frame clones only and misses some. Among approximately 340,000 clones listed, about 16% were seen once. The sequencing sample was made of naive CD4+ T cells from blood. The receptors originated from a woman aged 18-35 years in good health. Each CDR3 is given with its conserved first and last residue. The D gene is left open where the match is weak. Clone size is given for some rows only: seen once, a few or many times, or a class if the clone is expanded.

D | J | size | V | CDR3 | DNA
NA | TRBJ2-2 | few | TRBV7-2 | CASSLGAGLDTGELFF | TGTGCCAGCAGCTTAGGGGCAGGCTTGGACACCGGGGAGCTGTTTTTT
NA | TRBJ2-1 | few | TRBV11-2 | CASSLSKPRGDEQFF | TGTGCCAGCAGCTTAAGTAAACCACGAGGCGATGAGCAGTTCTTC
NA | TRBJ2-5 | few | TRBV5-1 | CASSAGRPGSETQYF | TGCGCCAGCAGCGCGGGACGCCCTGGATCGGAGACCCAGTACTTC
NA | TRBJ1-5 | few | TRBV28 | CASSENLYSNQPQHF | TGTGCCAGCAGTGAGAATCTATATAGCAATCAGCCCCAGCATTTT
TRBD2 | TRBJ2-2 | few | TRBV30 | CAFLVSGTGELFF | TGTGCCTTCCTGGTTAGCGGGACCGGGGAGCTGTTTTTT
TRBD1 | TRBJ1-4 | few | TRBV15 | CATSRDQTGGREKLFF | TGTGCCACCAGCAGGGACCAGACAGGGGGCCGCGAAAAACTGTTTTTT
NA | TRBJ1-1 | NA | TRBV29-1 | CSVVGLKNTEAFF | TGCAGCGTTGTAGGACTCAAGAACACTGAAGCTTTCTTT
NA | TRBJ1-5 | NA | TRBV5-6 | CASSLGADTLPQHF | TGTGCCAGCAGCTTGGGGGCAGATACTTTGCCCCAGCATTTT
NA | TRBJ2-2 | few | TRBV7-2 | CASSLYRNTGELFF | TGTGCCAGCAGCTTGTACAGGAACACCGGGGAGCTGTTTTTT
NA | TRBJ1-3 | few | TRBV30 | CAWTGQNSGNTIYF | TGTGCCTGGACTGGACAGAACTCTGGAAACACCATATATTTT
NA | TRBJ1-4 | few | TRBV14 | CASSQDVGQRKLFF | TGTGCCAGCAGCCAAGATGTCGGTCAAAGAAAACTGTTTTTT
NA | TRBJ2-5 | few | TRBV29-1 | CSVGGALQETQYF | TGCAGCGTTGGGGGCGCGCTACAAGAGACCCAGTACTTC
NA | TRBJ2-1 | NA | TRBV7-3 | CASSYAGQTNEQFF | TGTGCCAGCAGCTATGCAGGGCAGACTAATGAGCAGTTCTTC
TRBD2 | TRBJ2-7 | few | TRBV4-1 | CASSLGLAGAKEQYF | TGCGCCAGCAGCCTGGGACTAGCGGGAGCGAAGGAGCAGTACTTC
NA | TRBJ2-2 | few | TRBV2 | CASTGKNTGELFF | TGTGCCAGCACCGGGAAGAACACCGGGGAGCTGTTTTTT
NA | TRBJ1-5 | few | TRBV27 | CASSLNGRGNQPQHF | TGTGCCAGCAGTTTAAACGGGAGGGGCAATCAGCCCCAGCATTTT
TRBD1 | TRBJ1-2 | NA | TRBV7-9 | CASSFETGGYGYTF | TGTGCCAGCAGCTTCGAAACAGGGGGATATGGCTACACCTTC
NA | TRBJ2-7 | few | TRBV6-1 | CASSELSTGSYEQYF | TGTGCCAGCAGTGAACTCTCGACTGGCTCCTACGAGCAGTACTTC
TRBD1 | TRBJ1-1 | few | TRBV29-1 | CSGRRQGLEAFF | TGCAGCGGCCGAAGACAGGGGCTTGAAGCTTTCTTT
TRBD1 | TRBJ2-2 | NA | TRBV30 | CAWSAGTGGAVDTGELFF | TGTGCCTGGAGTGCCGGGACAGGGGGCGCGGTGGACACCGGGGAGCTGTTTTTT
TRBD2 | TRBJ2-2 | few | TRBV9 | CASRRGGLAGYNTGELFF | TGTGCCAGCCGACGCGGAGGACTAGCGGGATATAACACCGGGGAGCTGTTTTTT
TRBD2 | TRBJ2-7 | few | TRBV25-1 | CASSDLGRAGEQYF | TGTGCCAGCAGTGACTTGGGGAGGGCCGGCGAGCAGTACTTC
TRBD1 | TRBJ1-2 | NA | TRBV5-1 | CASSLGQAEGYTF | TGCGCCAGCAGCCTCGGACAGGCCGAAGGCTACACCTTC
NA | TRBJ2-7 | NA | TRBV14 | CASSQRFSVISYEQYF | TGTGCCAGCAGCCAAAGGTTTAGCGTTATCTCCTACGAGCAGTACTTC
NA | TRBJ2-5 | NA | TRBV10-3 | CAISESLDQETQYF | TGTGCCATCAGTGAGTCGTTAGACCAAGAGACCCAGTACTTC
NA | TRBJ1-2 | NA | TRBV9 | CASSVDGGLANYGYTF | TGTGCCAGCAGCGTAGATGGGGGCCTGGCTAACTATGGCTACACCTTC
TRBD1 | TRBJ1-1 | few | TRBV29-1 | CSVGTGGNTEAFF | TGCAGCGTTGGGACAGGAGGGAACACTGAAGCTTTCTTT
NA | TRBJ2-7 | NA | TRBV18 | CASSPPTGSRSSYEQYF | TGTGCCAGCTCACCTCCCACGGGGTCTAGGAGCTCCTACGAGCAGTACTTC
NA | TRBJ1-1 | NA | TRBV30 | CAWTKRTWNTEAFF | TGTGCCTGGACTAAAAGGACATGGAACACTGAAGCTTTCTTT
NA | TRBJ2-1 | few | TRBV5-1 | CASSLDRARVSEQFF | TGCGCCAGCAGCTTGGACAGGGCGCGGGTTAGTGAGCAGTTCTTC
TRBD1 | TRBJ2-7 | NA | TRBV6-6 | CASSSPDRSSYEQYF | TGTGCCAGCAGTTCCCCGGACAGGAGCTCCTACGAGCAGTACTTC
NA | TRBJ1-1 | NA | TRBV30 | CAWRESTTEAFF | TGTGCCTGGAGGGAGAGTACCACTGAAGCTTTCTTT
TRBD2 | TRBJ2-7 | few | TRBV11-1 | CASSPRGGRPYEQYF | TGTGCCAGCAGCCCACGTGGCGGGAGACCCTACGAGCAGTACTTC
TRBD1 | TRBJ2-5 | NA | TRBV5-4 | CASSLAFSQGAGQVQYF | TGTGCCAGCAGCTTGGCCTTCTCACAGGGGGCTGGTCAAGTCCAGTACTTC
NA | TRBJ2-5 | few | TRBV5-8 | CASSLIQQETQYF | TGTGCCAGCAGCTTGATACAACAAGAGACCCAGTACTTC
TRBD2 | TRBJ2-7 | few | TRBV7-2 | CASSLAREVPNEQYF | TGTGCCAGCAGCTTAGCGCGGGAGGTTCCCAACGAGCAGTACTTC
NA | TRBJ2-1 | NA | TRBV20-1 | CSATQRHEQFF | TGCAGTGCTACCCAGCGACATGAGCAGTTCTTC
TRBD2 | TRBJ2-3 | NA | TRBV7-9 | CASSYTGTSGSTDTQYF | TGTGCCAGCAGCTACACCGGGACTAGCGGGAGCACAGATACGCAGTATTTT
TRBD1 | TRBJ1-2 | few | TRBV5-4 | CASSRQGNYGYTF | TGTGCCAGCAGCCGACAGGGGAACTATGGCTACACCTTC
NA | TRBJ2-7 | few | TRBV18 | CASSKYMDEQYF | TGTGCCAGCTCGAAGTACATGGACGAGCAGTACTTC
NA | TRBJ1-5 | NA | TRBV7-9 | CASSSGDTSNQPQHF | TGTGCCAGCAGCTCAGGGGACACATCAAATCAGCCCCAGCATTTT
NA | TRBJ1-3 | few | TRBV25-1 | CASSEGARGNTIYF | TGTGCCAGCAGTGAGGGGGCCCGTGGAAACACCATATATTTT
NA | TRBJ2-7 | few | TRBV7-2 | CASSLYTGVSYEQYF | TGTGCCAGCAGCTTATATACTGGAGTCTCCTACGAGCAGTACTTC
NA | TRBJ2-7 | NA | TRBV10-3 | CAAADSSYEQYF | TGTGCCGCGGCGGACAGTTCCTACGAGCAGTACTTC
NA | TRBJ2-4 | NA | TRBV28 | CASGGFWIQYF | TGTGCCAGCGGGGGGTTTTGGATTCAGTACTTC
NA | TRBJ1-4 | NA | TRBV18 | CASSPVAGRNEKLFF | TGTGCCAGCTCACCAGTTGCAGGAAGGAACGAAAAACTGTTTTTT